Shown below are 5 T cell receptor beta chains from a single sample sequenced in a study of T cell responses to AZD1222 COVID-19 vaccine. Data came from immunoSEQ multiplex PCR; TCRdb stores just in-frame clones and leaves some out. The table has 90,000 to 120,000 clones, around nine tenths seen once. Material: peripheral blood, obtained on day 0 of MenACWY control vaccination. These receptors all come from an adult in good health.

This chain uses TRBV27 with TRBJ2-7; perhaps D is TRBD1 or TRBD2 (7 bases each). V lost 3 bases to trimming and J lost 5 bases, with 14 bases between them. CDR1 MNHEY and CDR2 SMNVEV come from the germline V gene (reference sequence). The CDR3 is made up of 14 amino acids. The chain's CDR3 is CASSLAGGVDEQYF. The CDR3 DNA reads TGTGCCAGCAGTTTGGCAGGGGGGGTGGACGAGCAGTACTTC.

The chain is built from TRBV2 and TRBJ1-3, with D perhaps TRBD1 (6 bases). The CDR3 contains 16 residues. Per germline, CDR1 SNHLY and CDR2 FYNNEI. V dropped 5 bases and J dropped 0 bases, with 14 bases sitting between them. The CDR3 DNA sequence: TGTGCCAGCAGTCCGGACAGAGGGAGCTCTGGAAACACCATATATTTT. Its translation: CASSPDRGSSGNTIYF.

The chain links TRBV4-1 to TRBJ1-5, with a weak D call TRBD1 (5 bases). Between the trimmed V and J ends, which lost 2 bases and 7 bases, there was a span of 12 bases. Germline assignment: CDR1 MGHRA and CDR2 YSYEKL. The CDR3 length is 14 residues. CDR3 loop: CASSQQGRVQPQHF. The CDR3 DNA sequence: TGCGCCAGCAGCCAACAAGGCAGGGTGCAGCCCCAGCATTTT.

The rearrangement uses TRBV18 and TRBJ1-3; unclear D gene. This CDR3 region has 16 residues. Germline V gives CDR1 KGHSH, CDR2 LQKENI. V shed 1 base and J shed 0 bases, with 10 bases lying between them. The CDR3, as DNA: TGTGCCAGCTCACCACTGGGTCTGGGCTCTGGAAACACCATATATTTT. As protein: CASSPLGLGSGNTIYF.

The chain uses TRBV7-9 and TRBJ1-2; D is unresolved. Trimming shortened V by 2 bases and J by 4 bases, and 8 bases separated the two germline ends. Germline V gives CDR1 SEHNR, CDR2 FQNEAQ (reference sequence). The CDR3 covers 13 residues. For the CDR3, the DNA is TGTGCCAGCAGCTTAACATTAGGCTATGGCTACACCTTC. Translated, it gives CASSLTLGYGYTF.